The 11 T cell receptor beta chains listed next were all sequenced from one sample in a study of human T cells and chemical hapten exposure. Time point in this sample: pre-sensitization, week 0. Regarding treatment: therapeutic diphenylcyclopropenone sensitization with weekly scalp DPC. A single record per CDR3 protein comes from TCRdb applying MiXCR to the RACE reads. The sample carries around 330,000 distinct CDR3 sequences, around 5.5% recorded once. The sequences come from whole blood, collected in connection with sensitization to the hapten diphenylcyclopropenone (DPC). Receptors were obtained from a woman between 18 and 30 years old with alopecia areata. Some clones in this sample may be carry-over from other donors' samples.

This clonotype was found many times. The CDR3 coding sequence is TGCGCCAGGGAATTAGGCGGCCCGACCCAGTACTTC. Its translation is CARELGGPTQYF. The V and J genes are TRBV4-3 and TRBJ2-5; D gene ambiguous. Germline CDR1 LGHNA, CDR2 YSLEER. The CDR3 is 12 residues long. Trimming pared 9 bases from V and 7 bases from J, leaving 15 bases between.

This clonotype has a count of ten or more. J is TRBJ2-5 and V is TRBV29-1; 7 bases align to TRBD1. The CDR3 sequence is 12 residues long. Germline-derived CDR1 and CDR2 are SQVTM and ANQGSEA. Trimming at V came to 6 bases and at J to 4 bases, leaving 5 bases not matched to a gene. The CDR3 region is CSVPGTVETQYF. CDR3 coding DNA: TGCAGCGTCCCCGGGACAGTAGAGACCCAGTACTTC.

The chain has TRBV7-8 and TRBJ2-3; D remains ambiguous. The CDR3 runs to 13 residues. Germline V CDR1 and CDR2: SGHVS, FQNEAQ. Trimming cost V 5 bases and J 7 bases, with 13 bases left between them. The CDR3 region is CASSPRLLNTQYF. The DNA for the CDR3 is TGTGCCAGCAGCCCCAGATTGTTGAATACGCAGTATTTT.

The V and J genes are TRBV11-2 and TRBJ1-6; the D is unclear. Germline CDR1 SGHAT, CDR2 FQNNGV. This CDR3 is built from 11 residues. Trimming removed 5 bases from V and 8 bases from J, with 4 bases in between. The DNA for the CDR3 is TGTGCCAGCAGCCATGATTCACCCCTCCACTTT. It encodes CASSHDSPLHF.

This clonotype was observed many times. V usage is TRBV27 and J usage is TRBJ1-1; possibly TRBD1 for D (5 bases). Germline assignment: CDR1 MNHEY and CDR2 SMNVEV (reference sequence). The germline V and J ends were trimmed by 8 bases and 7 bases, with 20 bases remaining between them. The CDR3 contains 14 residues. CDR3 nucleotide sequence: TGTGCCAGCCACCATCAGGGTCATCTCCGTGAAGCTTTCTTT. Amino acid sequence: CASHHQGHLREAFF.

The J gene is TRBJ2-5, the V gene TRBV6-5; 9 positions match TRBD2. The CDR3 contains 15 residues. After removal of 8 bases from V and 2 bases from J, the junction contained 9 bases not matched to a gene. CDR1 MNHEY and CDR2 SVGAGI come from the germline V gene. In DNA form, the CDR3 reads TGTGCCAGCTCCCGGGGAGGACTAGCGCAAGAGACCCAGTACTTC. It is translated as CASSRGGLAQETQYF.

The chain couples TRBV29-1 to TRBJ2-3, with TRBD2 matching over 15 bases. Germline CDR1 and CDR2: SQVTM and ANQGSEA. The CDR3 is made up of 15 amino acids. V was clipped by 6 bases and J by 4 bases; unmatched bases: 5. The CDR3 DNA sequence: TGCAGCGTAGGGACTAGCGGGGGGTCCGCAGATACGCAGTATTTT. Translated, it gives CSVGTSGGSADTQYF.

This chain joins TRBV3-1 and TRBJ2-3; TRBD2 agrees at 8 bases. Germline CDR1 is LGHDT and CDR2 is YNNKEL (reference sequence). With 1 base clipped from V and 2 bases from J, the junction kept 5 bases outside the gene matches. This CDR3 region has 16 residues. The CDR3 here is CASSQGSGGYTDTQYF. In DNA, the CDR3 is TGTGCCAGCAGCCAAGGCTCGGGGGGGTACACAGATACGCAGTATTTT.

This clonotype was seen a few times. CDR3 sequence reads: CAISPRGDEQFF. For the CDR3, the DNA is TGTGCCATCTCCCCCCGGGGGGATGAGCAGTTCTTC. The chain couples TRBV10-3 to TRBJ2-1; 7 bases match TRBD2. The CDR3 contains 12 residues. J lost 8 bases, V lost 8 bases, and 6 bases had no gene match. Germline V lookup: CDR1 ENHRY, CDR2 SYGVKD.

V gene TRBV12-3 or TRBV12-4 combines with J gene TRBJ1-5; D uncertain. The CDR3 runs to 15 residues. V was pared by 2 bases and J by 7 bases, with 15 bases between. The CDR3 nucleotides are TGTGCCAGCAGTTTAAGGATGAGGCCGGGGCAGCCCCAGCATTTT. This encodes CASSLRMRPGQPQHF.

Only a few counts were recorded for this clonotype. The chain couples TRBV27 to TRBJ1-1, with D hard to call. Germline lookup yields CDR1 MNHEY and CDR2 SMNVEV (reference sequence). This CDR3 has 14 amino acids. The ends were cut back, 4 bases at V and 4 bases at J, with 13 bases in the middle. DNA for the CDR3: TGTGCCAGCAGTTCCCTAGATAGCCCCACTGAAGCTTTCTTT. It yields the protein CASSSLDSPTEAFF.